Listed below are T cell receptor beta chains from one sample, sequenced in a study of blood T cell repertoires in COVID-19. TCRdb's copy holds only in-frame clones and misses some; the assay was immunoSEQ multiplex PCR. In the table there are about 270,000 clones, 85% to 95% of which are singletons. Sequencing input: PBMCs or T cells enriched from blood (not recorded which). The source is a man aged 35-49 years who had been exposed to COVID-19. Both conserved end residues are part of each CDR3. D genes are given only for firm matches. Clone size is given for some rows only: seen once, a few or many times, or a class if the clone is expanded.

>TRBV6-5|TRBJ2-7|.|TRBD1
CASSDRGIYEQYF
TGTGCCAGCAGCGACAGGGGGATCTACGAGCAGTACTTC
>TRBV6-2/TRBV6-3|TRBJ2-3|few|TRBD2
CASSSGLAGNLPDTQYF
TGTGCCAGCAGTTCGGGACTAGCGGGAAATTTACCAGATACGCAGTATTTT
>TRBV7-9|TRBJ2-1|.|TRBD2
CASSFYWTSGYNEQFF
TGTGCCAGCAGCTTTTATTGGACTAGCGGATACAATGAGCAGTTCTTC
>TRBV9|TRBJ1-1|.|TRBD1
CASSGPQGIRFAFF
TGTGCCAGCAGCGGACCACAGGGGATCAGGTTCGCTTTCTTT
>TRBV7-9|TRBJ1-1|.|.
CASKKTGGTEAFF
TGTGCCAGCAAGAAAACGGGGGGAACTGAAGCTTTCTTT
>TRBV30|TRBJ2-7|.|.
CATRREISYEQYF
TGTGCAACTCGTCGGGAGATCTCCTACGAGCAGTACTTC
>TRBV28|TRBJ1-6|.|.
CASSITSGFNSPLHF
TGTGCCAGCAGTATTACCTCGGGGTTTAATTCACCCCTCCACTTT
>TRBV2|TRBJ1-2|few|.
CASSLTYGYTF
TGTGCCAGCAGTTTGACATATGGCTACACCTTC
>TRBV28|TRBJ2-3|.|.
CAILDRSTDTQYF
TGTGCCATCCTGGACAGAAGCACAGATACGCAGTATTTT
>TRBV9|TRBJ2-2|.|.
CASSVHYSEPGELFF
TGTGCCAGCAGCGTACACTACTCGGAGCCCGGGGAGCTGTTTTTT
>TRBV27|TRBJ2-3|.|TRBD2
CASTLLAGVTDTQYF
TGTGCCAGCACCCTCTTAGCGGGAGTAACAGATACGCAGTATTTT
>TRBV12-3/TRBV12-4|TRBJ1-2|.|.
CASSLTGYGYTF
TGTGCCAGCAGTTTAACGGGCTATGGCTACACCTTC
>TRBV7-2|TRBJ1-1|once|.
CASSLSPQGTTEAFF
TGTGCCAGCAGCTTAAGCCCCCAGGGAACGACTGAAGCTTTCTTT
>TRBV7-3|TRBJ2-3|.|.
CASSLLGGGTDTQYF
TGTGCCAGCAGCTTATTGGGGGGAGGAACAGATACGCAGTATTTT
>TRBV20-1|TRBJ1-1|.|.
CSARDSEAFF
TGCAGTGCTAGGGACAGTGAAGCTTTCTTT
>TRBV5-1|TRBJ2-1|once|.
CASSGGRADNEQFF
TGCGCCAGCAGCGGTGGGCGGGCCGATAATGAGCAGTTCTTC
>TRBV10-3|TRBJ1-1|.|TRBD1
CAISPPKGQKNTEAFF
TGTGCCATCAGTCCCCCTAAGGGACAGAAAAACACTGAAGCTTTCTTT